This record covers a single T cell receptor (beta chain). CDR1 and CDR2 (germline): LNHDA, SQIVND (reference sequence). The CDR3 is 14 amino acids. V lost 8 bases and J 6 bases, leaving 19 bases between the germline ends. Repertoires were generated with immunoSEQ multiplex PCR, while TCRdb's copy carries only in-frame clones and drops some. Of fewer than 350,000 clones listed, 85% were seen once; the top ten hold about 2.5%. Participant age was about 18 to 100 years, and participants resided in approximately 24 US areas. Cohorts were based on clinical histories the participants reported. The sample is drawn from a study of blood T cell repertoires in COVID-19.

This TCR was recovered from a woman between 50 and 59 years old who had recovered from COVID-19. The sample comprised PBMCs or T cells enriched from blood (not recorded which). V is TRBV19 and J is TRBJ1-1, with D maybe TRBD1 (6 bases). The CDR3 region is CASQAGGGAAEAFF. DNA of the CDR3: TGTGCCAGTCAAGCGGGGGGCGGTGCGGCTGAAGCTTTCTTT.